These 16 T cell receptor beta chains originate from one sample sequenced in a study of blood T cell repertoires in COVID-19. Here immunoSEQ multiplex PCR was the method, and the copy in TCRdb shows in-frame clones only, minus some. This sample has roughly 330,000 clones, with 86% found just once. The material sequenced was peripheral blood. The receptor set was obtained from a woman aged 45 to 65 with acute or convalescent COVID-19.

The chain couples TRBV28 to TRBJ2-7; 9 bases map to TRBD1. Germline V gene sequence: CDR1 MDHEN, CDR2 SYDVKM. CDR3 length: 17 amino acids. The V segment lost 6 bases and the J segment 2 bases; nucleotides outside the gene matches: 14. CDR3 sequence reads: CASSGSGWTGAAYEQYF. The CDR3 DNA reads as TGTGCCAGCAGCGGATCAGGATGGACAGGGGCGGCCTACGAGCAGTACTTC.

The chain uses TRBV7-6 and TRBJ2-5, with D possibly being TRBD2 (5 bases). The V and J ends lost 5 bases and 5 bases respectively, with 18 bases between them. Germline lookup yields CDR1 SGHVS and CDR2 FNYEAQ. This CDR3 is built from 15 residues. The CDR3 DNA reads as TGTGCCAGCAGCCAACTCACGGGAACGGATGAGACCCAGTACTTC. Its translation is CASSQLTGTDETQYF.

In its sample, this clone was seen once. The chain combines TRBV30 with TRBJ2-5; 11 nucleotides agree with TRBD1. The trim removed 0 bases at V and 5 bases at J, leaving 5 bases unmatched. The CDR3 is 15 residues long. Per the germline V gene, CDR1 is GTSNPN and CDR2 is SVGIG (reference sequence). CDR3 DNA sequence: TGTGCCTGGAGTGTAGGGACAGGGGGTCCGGAGACCCAGTACTTC. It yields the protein CAWSVGTGGPETQYF.

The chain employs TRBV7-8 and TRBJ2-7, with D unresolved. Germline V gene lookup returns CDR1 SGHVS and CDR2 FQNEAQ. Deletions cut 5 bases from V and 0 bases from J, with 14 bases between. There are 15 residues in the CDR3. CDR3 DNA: TGTGCCAGCAGCCCCGAGGTGTTTACCTCCTACGAGCAGTACTTC. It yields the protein CASSPEVFTSYEQYF.

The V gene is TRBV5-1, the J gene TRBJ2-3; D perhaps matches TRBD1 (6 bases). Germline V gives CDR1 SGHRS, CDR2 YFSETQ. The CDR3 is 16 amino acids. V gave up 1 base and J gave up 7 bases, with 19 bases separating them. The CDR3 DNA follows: TGCGCCAGCAGCTTGTTTGGGGGCTCTCGATTAAATACGCAGTATTTT. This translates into CASSLFGGSRLNTQYF.

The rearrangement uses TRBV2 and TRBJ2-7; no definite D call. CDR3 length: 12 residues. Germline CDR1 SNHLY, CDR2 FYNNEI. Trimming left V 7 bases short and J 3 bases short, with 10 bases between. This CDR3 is CASNTLGYEQYF. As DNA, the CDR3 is TGTGCCAGCAATACTCTAGGCTACGAGCAGTACTTC.

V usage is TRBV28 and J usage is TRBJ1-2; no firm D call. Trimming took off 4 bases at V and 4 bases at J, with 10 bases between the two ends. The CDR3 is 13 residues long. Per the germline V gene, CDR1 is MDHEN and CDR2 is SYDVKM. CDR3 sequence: CASSSPPSYGYTF. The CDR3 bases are TGTGCCAGCAGTTCCCCCCCCTCCTATGGCTACACCTTC.

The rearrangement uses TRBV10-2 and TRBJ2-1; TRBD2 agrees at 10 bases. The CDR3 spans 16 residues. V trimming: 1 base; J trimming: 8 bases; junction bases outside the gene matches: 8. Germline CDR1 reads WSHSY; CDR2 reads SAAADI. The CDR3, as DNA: TGCGCCAGCAGTGAGTTGTTAGCGGGAGGCTGGGATGAGCAGTTCTTC. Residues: CASSELLAGGWDEQFF.

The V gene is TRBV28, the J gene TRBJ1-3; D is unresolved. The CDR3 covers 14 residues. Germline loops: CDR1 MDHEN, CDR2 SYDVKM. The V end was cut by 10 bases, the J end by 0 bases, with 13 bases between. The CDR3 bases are TGTGCCACCCTCCCAGGAGGCTCTGGAAACACCATATATTTT. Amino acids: CATLPGGSGNTIYF.

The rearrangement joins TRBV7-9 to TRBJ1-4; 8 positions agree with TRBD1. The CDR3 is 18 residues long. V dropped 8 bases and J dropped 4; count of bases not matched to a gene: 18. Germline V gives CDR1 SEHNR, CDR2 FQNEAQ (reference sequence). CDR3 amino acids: CASSRGQGGWQSNEKLFF. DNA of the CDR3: TGTGCCAGCTCCCGAGGACAGGGAGGATGGCAAAGTAATGAAAAACTGTTTTTT.

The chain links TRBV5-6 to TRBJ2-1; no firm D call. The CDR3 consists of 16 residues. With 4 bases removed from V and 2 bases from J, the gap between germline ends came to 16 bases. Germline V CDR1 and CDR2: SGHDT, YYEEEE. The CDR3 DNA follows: TGTGCCAGCAGCAGCTTGGTATCCCCGGCCTACAATGAGCAGTTCTTC. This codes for CASSSLVSPAYNEQFF.

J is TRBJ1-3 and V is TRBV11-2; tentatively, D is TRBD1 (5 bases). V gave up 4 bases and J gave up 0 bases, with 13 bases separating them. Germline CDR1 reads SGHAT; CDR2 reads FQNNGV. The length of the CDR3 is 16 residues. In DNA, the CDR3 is TGTGCCAGCAGCTCAGGGTCTCCCCTCTCTGGAAACACCATATATTTT. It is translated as CASSSGSPLSGNTIYF.

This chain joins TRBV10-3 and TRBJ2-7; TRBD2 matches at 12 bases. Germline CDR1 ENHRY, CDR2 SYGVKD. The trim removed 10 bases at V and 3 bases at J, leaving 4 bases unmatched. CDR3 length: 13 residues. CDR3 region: CATLAGGGYEQYF. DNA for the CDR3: TGTGCCACCCTAGCGGGAGGGGGCTACGAGCAGTACTTC.

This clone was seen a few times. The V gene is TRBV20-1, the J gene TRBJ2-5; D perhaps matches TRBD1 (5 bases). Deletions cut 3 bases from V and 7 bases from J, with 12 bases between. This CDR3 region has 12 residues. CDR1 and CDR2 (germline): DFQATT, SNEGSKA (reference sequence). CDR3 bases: TGCAGTGCTAGTACTGGGGCTGGGACCCAGTACTTC. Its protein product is CSASTGAGTQYF.

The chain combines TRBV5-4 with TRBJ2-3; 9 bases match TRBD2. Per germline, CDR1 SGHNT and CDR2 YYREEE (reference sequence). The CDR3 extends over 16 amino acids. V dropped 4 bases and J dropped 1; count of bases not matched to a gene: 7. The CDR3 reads CASSPTAGGRTDTQYF. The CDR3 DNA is TGTGCCAGCAGCCCCACAGCGGGAGGACGCACAGATACGCAGTATTTT.

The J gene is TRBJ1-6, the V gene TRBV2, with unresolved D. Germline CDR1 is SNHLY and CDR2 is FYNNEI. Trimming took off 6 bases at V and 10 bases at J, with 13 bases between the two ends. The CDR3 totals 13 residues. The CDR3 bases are TGTGCCAGCAGGAAAGACTGGCGCTCACCCCTCCACTTT. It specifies CASRKDWRSPLHF. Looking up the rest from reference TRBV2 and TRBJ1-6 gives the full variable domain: EPEVTQTPSHQVTQMGQEVILRCVPISNHLYFYWYRQILGQKVEFLVSFYNNEISEKSEIFDDQFSVERPDGSNFTLKIRSTKLEDSAMYFCASRKDWRSPLHFGNGTRLTVT.